A single sample is the source of the 24 T cell receptor beta chains below, sequenced in a study of shared T cell receptors in the human thymus (dated by TCRdb to the early 2020s). Libraries were made using the immunoSEQ multiplex PCR assay. Imported from immuneACCESS, the table was reduced by TCRdb to in-frame sequences with V and J called. These copies leave out some clones; in studies compared against another copy, an unresolved V gene accounts for under half, and the cause of the remainder is not known. The sample table lists roughly 560,000 clones, approximately 78% of them with a count of one. The ten biggest clones cover roughly 0.013% of the sample. The data were also submitted as part of a second study, on human thymus T cells.

Material: thymocytes. Receptors were obtained from a boy in the first two years of life with a congenital heart defect. Donor details come from another sample of the same person, matched by shared clones.

This rearrangement joins TRBV27 to TRBJ1-5; TRBD1 matches at 7 bases. The ends lost 4 bases at V and 6 bases at J; junction bases unmatched: 6. CDR3 size: 14 residues. Germline values: CDR1 MNHEY, CDR2 SMNVEV (reference sequence). The CDR3, as DNA: TGTGCCAGCAGTTACAGGGGCGCGGGTCAGCCCCAGCATTTT. Residues: CASSYRGAGQPQHF.

The V gene is TRBV13, the J gene TRBJ1-2; possible D gene TRBD1, 5 bases. The CDR3 is 16 residues long. Trimming pared 3 bases from V and 2 bases from J, leaving 16 bases between. CDR1 is PRHDT, CDR2 FYEKMQ, per germline (reference sequence). DNA of the CDR3: TGTGCCAGCAGCTTCGACCCGGGACGGGAGAACTATGGCTACACCTTC. It translates to CASSFDPGRENYGYTF.

This clone was picked up a small number of times. The chain couples TRBV5-1 to TRBJ2-5; weak D call: TRBD1 (6 bases). This CDR3 is built from 13 residues. The V end was cut by 6 bases, the J end by 3 bases, with 12 bases between. CDR1 SGHRS and CDR2 YFSETQ come from the germline V gene. CDR3 DNA sequence: TGCGCCAGCAAGGGCAGGGGAGAAGAGACCCAGTACTTC. The encoded protein is CASKGRGEETQYF.

This clone was counted a single time. A junction boundary mismatches the germline segment, possibly from a read error. The rearrangement links TRBV7-7 to TRBJ1-1; 9 bases match TRBD1. Germline assignment: CDR1 SSHAT and CDR2 FNYEAQ (reference sequence). The CDR3 extends over 13 amino acids. The CDR3 spells CASSQDRGTEAFF. The CDR3 DNA is TGTGCTAGCAGCCAGGACAGGGGAACTGAAGCTTTCTTT.

The genes are TRBV9 and TRBJ2-3; 8 bases line up with TRBD2. The length of the CDR3 is 12 residues. The germline gives CDR1 SGDLS, CDR2 YYNGEE. Germline trimming cut 7 bases from V and 5 bases from J; bases unmatched to any gene: 3. The DNA for the CDR3 is TGTGCCAGCGGGCTAGCGGGAGATACGCAGTATTTT. Protein product: CASGLAGDTQYF.

The chain couples TRBV5-5 to TRBJ1-1, with TRBD1 matching over 7 bases. V shed 0 bases, J shed 3 bases, and the junction held 8 bases outside the gene matches. CDR3 length equals 16 residues. In germline, CDR1 is SGHKS, CDR2 YYEKEE (reference sequence). The CDR3 region has the DNA TGTGCCAGCAGCTTGGCCCCTGTCAGGGGGGACACTGAAGCTTTCTTT. It is translated as CASSLAPVRGDTEAFF.

V and J are TRBV4-3 and TRBJ1-4, with 9 bases fitting TRBD1. Germline assignment: CDR1 LGHNA and CDR2 YSLEER. The CDR3 is 20 amino acids. With V trimmed by 4 bases and J by 8 bases, 23 bases remained unmatched. In DNA, the CDR3 is TGCGCCAGCAGCCTCGCGACTCCGGACAGGGGCCCACGCAGATCCGAAAAACTGTTTTTT. Amino acids: CASSLATPDRGPRRSEKLFF.

The chain employs TRBV9 and TRBJ2-5, with 15 bases that match TRBD2. The CDR3 covers 19 residues. J gave up 4 bases and V 4 bases, and 14 bases lay outside the gene matches. Germline CDR1 is SGDLS and CDR2 is YYNGEE. CDR3 sequence: CASSLSRGLAGGATETQYF. The CDR3 bases are TGTGCCAGCAGCCTCAGCCGGGGACTAGCGGGAGGTGCGACAGAGACCCAGTACTTC.

The chain is built from TRBV4-1 and TRBJ2-1, with TRBD2 matching over 9 bases. The CDR3 is 18 amino acids. V shed 0 bases and J 2 bases; nucleotides not matched to a gene: 8. Germline V gene sequence: CDR1 MGHRA, CDR2 YSYEKL. CDR3 DNA: TGCGCCAGCAGCCAAGAGGGGTCGACTAGCGGACCCTACAATGAGCAGTTCTTC. As protein: CASSQEGSTSGPYNEQFF.

This clone was observed a single time. The chain has TRBV30 and TRBJ2-7; 7 positions agree with TRBD1. Germline CDR1 reads GTSNPN; CDR2 reads SVGIG (reference sequence). Losses at the gene ends were 3 bases for V and 0 bases for J; bases not matched to a gene: 8. CDR3 length equals 15 residues. CDR3 in DNA: TGTGCCTGGAGCCCCGGCCGGGACAGCTCCTACGAGCAGTACTTC. Its protein product is CAWSPGRDSSYEQYF.

V gene TRBV7-6 combines with J gene TRBJ2-7; TRBD2 matches at 8 bases. J lost 0 bases, V lost 0 bases, and 13 bases had no gene match. Germline CDR1 and CDR2: SGHVS and FNYEAQ. The CDR3 runs to 19 residues. For the CDR3, the DNA is TGTGCCAGCAGCTTAGCGCGGCGAGCGGGAGACCGGAGCTCCTACGAGCAGTACTTC. Translating it yields CASSLARRAGDRSSYEQYF.

V is TRBV6-1 and J is TRBJ1-3, with TRBD1 identical over 7 bases. The CDR3 extends over 18 amino acids. CDR1 and CDR2 from the germline V gene are MNHNS and SASEGT. The trim removed 4 bases at V and 0 bases at J, leaving 12 bases unmatched. CDR3 residues: CASSADTGDLISGNTIYF. CDR3 DNA sequence: TGTGCCAGCAGTGCCGATACAGGGGACCTAATCTCTGGAAACACCATATATTTT.

The rearrangement uses TRBV6-1 and TRBJ2-3; possible D gene TRBD1, 6 bases. The CDR3 contains 13 residues. Germline V gene data show CDR1 as MNHNS and CDR2 as SASEGT. V lost 8 bases, J lost 3 bases, and 12 bases lay in between. The CDR3 sequence is CASGGRETDTQYF. CDR3 nucleotide sequence: TGTGCCAGCGGGGGCAGGGAAACAGATACGCAGTATTTT.

CDR3 bases: TGCGCCAGCAGCCAAGACGGAACCGGGAGAAACCAAGAGACCCAGTACTTC. Translated, it gives CASSQDGTGRNQETQYF. The chain uses TRBV4-1 and TRBJ2-5, with D possibly being TRBD2 (6 bases). V shed 0 bases and J shed 0 bases, with 14 bases lying between them. The CDR3 contains 17 residues. The germline V gene encodes CDR1 MGHRA and CDR2 YSYEKL.

This chain joins TRBV10-3 and TRBJ1-5, with 9 bases fitting TRBD1. Germline CDR1 is ENHRY and CDR2 is SYGVKD. J lost 3 bases, V lost 10 bases, and 7 bases had no gene match. This CDR3 has 14 amino acids. In DNA form, the CDR3 reads TGTGCCACCCGACAGGGGGATTCCAATCAGCCCCAGCATTTT. Translating gives CATRQGDSNQPQHF.

The rearrangement uses TRBV5-8 and TRBJ1-1; TRBD1 is a possible D gene (5 bases). The ends were cut back, 0 bases at V and 0 bases at J, with 12 bases in the middle. This CDR3 spans 16 amino acids. The germline CDR1 and CDR2 sequences are SGHTS and YDEGEE. The CDR3 here is CASSLALGRMNTEAFF. CDR3 coding DNA: TGTGCCAGCAGCTTGGCTCTGGGGCGAATGAACACTGAAGCTTTCTTT.

Written as DNA, the CDR3 is TGTGCCACCAGCAGAGATCTTAATAGGACTAGCGACCGCAATGAGCAGTTCTTC. Encoded protein: CATSRDLNRTSDRNEQFF. The chain combines TRBV15 with TRBJ2-1; 9 bases are shared with TRBD2. The CDR3 sequence is 18 residues long. The germline V gene has CDR1 LNHNV and CDR2 YYDKDF (reference sequence). With V trimmed by 0 bases and J by 6 bases, 12 bases remained unmatched.

The chain employs TRBV11-2 and TRBJ1-2, with 8 bases identical to TRBD1. This CDR3 spans 14 amino acids. The germline CDR1 and CDR2 sequences are SGHAT and FQNNGV. V was clipped by 0 bases and J by 6 bases; unmatched bases: 3. The CDR3, as DNA: TGTGCCAGCAGCTTAGATTGGGACAGGCATGGCTACACCTTC. As protein: CASSLDWDRHGYTF.

Concerning this clone: The sample holds other DNA sequences that translate to the same CDR3. This chain links TRBV2 with TRBJ2-1; 14 bases fit TRBD2. The length of the CDR3 is 15 residues. The germline V gene encodes CDR1 SNHLY and CDR2 FYNNEI. With 5 bases clipped from V and 6 bases from J, the junction kept 3 bases outside the gene matches. CDR3 protein: CASSPGLAGGNEQFF. As DNA, the CDR3 is TGTGCCAGCAGTCCCGGACTAGCGGGAGGCAATGAGCAGTTCTTC.

The J gene is TRBJ1-2, the V gene TRBV10-3, with D maybe TRBD1 (6 bases). The CDR3 extends over 14 amino acids. V dropped 10 bases and J dropped 4 bases, with 19 bases sitting between them. Per germline, CDR1 ENHRY and CDR2 SYGVKD. The CDR3 region has the DNA TGTGCCACCGGGGGGAACAGGGCTTCCTATGGCTACACCTTC. This codes for CATGGNRASYGYTF.

This chain uses TRBV19 with TRBJ2-3; tentatively, D is TRBD2 (7 bases). The CDR3 is 18 residues long. The V gene's germline CDR1 is LNHDA and CDR2 SQIVND (reference sequence). Trimming left V 3 bases short and J 2 bases short, with 21 bases between. This CDR3 reads CASSMMGGATGPTDTQYF. CDR3 bases: TGTGCCAGTAGTATGATGGGGGGGGCCACGGGCCCCACAGATACGCAGTATTTT.

The chain carries TRBV5-6 and TRBJ2-1; D is undetermined. The V and J ends lost 5 bases and 5 bases respectively, with 8 bases between them. Germline V gene data show CDR1 as SGHDT and CDR2 as YYEEEE. This CDR3 is built from 12 residues. The CDR3 reads CASRRTDNEQFF. For the CDR3, the DNA is TGTGCCAGCAGACGAACGGACAATGAGCAGTTCTTC.

The J gene is TRBJ1-1, the V gene TRBV6-5; D is unclear. The CDR3 is 13 residues long. Per the germline V gene, CDR1 is MNHEY and CDR2 is SVGAGI. The V and J ends lost 6 bases and 8 bases respectively, with 16 bases between them. This CDR3 is CASSLGPHYEAFF. In DNA form, the CDR3 reads TGTGCCAGCAGCCTAGGTCCCCACTACGAAGCTTTCTTT.

V and J are TRBV29-1 and TRBJ2-7; D might be TRBD2 (5 bases). Looked up from germline, CDR1 is SQVTM and CDR2 is ANQGSEA. The V gene lost 6 bases and the J gene lost 2 bases, with 14 bases spanning the gap. This CDR3 is built from 13 residues. CDR3 protein: CSVRTLPTYEQYF. The CDR3 nucleotides read TGCAGCGTGAGGACTCTCCCGACCTACGAGCAGTACTTC.